A selection of T cell receptor beta chains follows, all from one sample in a study of T cell responses to AZD1222 COVID-19 vaccine. Only in-frame clones appear in the TCRdb table, and some are missing; sequencing was by immunoSEQ multiplex PCR. Of about 66,000 clones listed, 85% to 90% are singletons. The sample consisted of peripheral blood, taken 28 days after the second dose of the MenACWY control vaccine. The receptors here all came from an adult who received the MenACWY meningococcal vaccine as a control. Both conserved end residues are part of each CDR3. Fields, in order: clone size, J gene, V gene, D gene, CDR3 DNA, CDR3 protein. D genes are given only for firm matches. Some rows have no size entry. The others give once, few or many, or a class for an expanded clone.

. | TRBJ2-7 | TRBV12-3/TRBV12-4 | . | TGTGCCAGCAGTTTGTGGCTTCGGGAGCAGTACTTC | CASSLWLREQYF
. | TRBJ2-7 | TRBV19 | . | TGTGCCAGTAGTCCTTGGTCGGTGGAGGTCTACGAGCAGTACTTC | CASSPWSVEVYEQYF
. | TRBJ1-3 | TRBV7-2 | . | TGTGCCAGCAGCTTAGGGGCTGAGGGAAACACCATATATTTT | CASSLGAEGNTIYF
. | TRBJ1-1 | TRBV6-6 | . | TGTGCCAGCAGCCTCCTCGGGGGCGAAGGCACTGAAGCTTTCTTT | CASSLLGGEGTEAFF
once | TRBJ2-3 | TRBV28 | TRBD2 | TGTGCCAGCAGTTTCGTCGGGAGGTCGGGGACGCAGTATTTT | CASSFVGRSGTQYF
. | TRBJ2-7 | TRBV6-5 | TRBD2 | TGTGCCAGCAGTTACCCCCCGGGACTAGCGGCCTACGAGCAGTACTTC | CASSYPPGLAAYEQYF
once | TRBJ2-3 | TRBV4-2 | . | TGTGCCAGCAGCTACAGGACAGATACGCAGTATTTT | CASSYRTDTQYF
. | TRBJ2-5 | TRBV5-1 | . | TGCGCCAGCAGCTTGGATGTAGCGGTCGAGACCCAGTACTTC | CASSLDVAVETQYF
. | TRBJ2-7 | TRBV19 | . | TGTGCCAGTAGTATCGGCAGGACAAGTACCTACGAGCAGTACTTC | CASSIGRTSTYEQYF
. | TRBJ2-5 | TRBV28 | . | TGTGCCAGCAGTAACAGGGTCGGGGCCCAAGAGACCCAGTACTTC | CASSNRVGAQETQYF
once | TRBJ1-4 | TRBV19 | . | TGTGCCAGTAGCCTGGGCAGGGTTGAAAAACTGTTTTTT | CASSLGRVEKLFF